The 7 T cell receptor beta chains presented below share a single source sample, sequenced in a study of cytomegalovirus exposure and HLA in healthy donors. PCR primers comprised 60 Vbeta and 13 Jbeta primers. Assay: immunoSEQ multiplex PCR; the TCRdb copy retains only in-frame clones and omits some. Among about 180,000 clones listed, roughly 84% were seen once. The sequenced sample was PBMCs. Receptors were obtained from a girl aged 2 to 9 in good health and CMV-seropositive.

Written as DNA, the CDR3 is TGTGCCAGCAGCTTAGCGCCTAGCGCCCAAGAGACCCAGTACTTC. The encoded protein is CASSLAPSAQETQYF. The chain employs TRBV7-6 and TRBJ2-5; possibly TRBD2 for D (6 bases). Germline assignment: CDR1 SGHVS and CDR2 FNYEAQ. The V end was cut by 0 bases, the J end by 1 base, with 9 bases between. The CDR3 extends over 15 amino acids.

The rearrangement uses TRBV7-6 and TRBJ1-1; TRBD1 matches 10 bases. Unmatched junction bases numbered 9, after V lost 4 bases and J lost 1 base. Germline-derived CDR1 and CDR2 are SGHVS and FNYEAQ. CDR3 size: 17 residues. The CDR3 loop is CASSSGQGGTRNTEAFF. Written as DNA, the CDR3 is TGTGCCAGCAGCTCTGGACAGGGGGGCACGAGGAACACTGAAGCTTTCTTT.

This sequence joins TRBV28 and TRBJ2-7; the D gene is possibly TRBD1 (5 bases). Trimming took off 2 bases at V and 6 bases at J, with 8 bases between the two ends. Germline CDR1 reads MDHEN; CDR2 reads SYDVKM. The CDR3 sequence is 12 residues long. CDR3 DNA sequence: TGTGCCAGCAGTTTAAGGGGCGGCGAGCAGTACTTC. Translating it yields CASSLRGGEQYF.

This clone was seen once. V usage is TRBV11-2 and J usage is TRBJ2-2; D may be TRBD2 (6 bases). The V gene's germline CDR1 is SGHAT and CDR2 FQNNGV. Trimming cost V 8 bases and J 12 bases, with 13 bases left between them. This CDR3 comprises 11 residues. CDR3 DNA: TGTGCCAGCGGCCGCGGAGGGAAGCTGTTTTTT. Amino acid sequence: CASGRGGKLFF.

This clone was counted a few times. The chain is built from TRBV7-3 and TRBJ2-1; TRBD2 aligns across 9 bases. The germline CDR1 and CDR2 sequences are SGHTA and FQGTGA. V trimming: 8 bases; J trimming: 6 bases; junction bases outside the gene matches: 8. The CDR3 contains 14 residues. CDR3 in amino acids: CASSGSGSGNEQFF. The CDR3 nucleotides read TGTGCCAGCTCGGGTAGCGGGAGTGGCAATGAGCAGTTCTTC.

This chain joins TRBV6-1 and TRBJ2-7; TRBD2 matches 7 bases. Germline CDR1 and CDR2: MNHNS and SASEGT. J lost 3 bases, V lost 1 base, and 9 bases had no gene match. This CDR3 has 16 amino acids. The CDR3 here is CASSEGMSSGYYEQYF. The CDR3 nucleotides read TGTGCCAGCAGTGAAGGTATGTCTAGCGGATACTACGAGCAGTACTTC.

The rearrangement links TRBV7-2 to TRBJ1-1; 7 nucleotides match TRBD1. V was clipped by 0 bases and J by 4 bases; unmatched bases: 5. Germline V gives CDR1 SGHTA, CDR2 FQGNSA. The CDR3 consists of 15 residues. CDR3: CASSLAPGQLTEAFF. CDR3 DNA sequence: TGTGCCAGCAGCTTAGCCCCGGGACAGCTCACTGAAGCTTTCTTT.